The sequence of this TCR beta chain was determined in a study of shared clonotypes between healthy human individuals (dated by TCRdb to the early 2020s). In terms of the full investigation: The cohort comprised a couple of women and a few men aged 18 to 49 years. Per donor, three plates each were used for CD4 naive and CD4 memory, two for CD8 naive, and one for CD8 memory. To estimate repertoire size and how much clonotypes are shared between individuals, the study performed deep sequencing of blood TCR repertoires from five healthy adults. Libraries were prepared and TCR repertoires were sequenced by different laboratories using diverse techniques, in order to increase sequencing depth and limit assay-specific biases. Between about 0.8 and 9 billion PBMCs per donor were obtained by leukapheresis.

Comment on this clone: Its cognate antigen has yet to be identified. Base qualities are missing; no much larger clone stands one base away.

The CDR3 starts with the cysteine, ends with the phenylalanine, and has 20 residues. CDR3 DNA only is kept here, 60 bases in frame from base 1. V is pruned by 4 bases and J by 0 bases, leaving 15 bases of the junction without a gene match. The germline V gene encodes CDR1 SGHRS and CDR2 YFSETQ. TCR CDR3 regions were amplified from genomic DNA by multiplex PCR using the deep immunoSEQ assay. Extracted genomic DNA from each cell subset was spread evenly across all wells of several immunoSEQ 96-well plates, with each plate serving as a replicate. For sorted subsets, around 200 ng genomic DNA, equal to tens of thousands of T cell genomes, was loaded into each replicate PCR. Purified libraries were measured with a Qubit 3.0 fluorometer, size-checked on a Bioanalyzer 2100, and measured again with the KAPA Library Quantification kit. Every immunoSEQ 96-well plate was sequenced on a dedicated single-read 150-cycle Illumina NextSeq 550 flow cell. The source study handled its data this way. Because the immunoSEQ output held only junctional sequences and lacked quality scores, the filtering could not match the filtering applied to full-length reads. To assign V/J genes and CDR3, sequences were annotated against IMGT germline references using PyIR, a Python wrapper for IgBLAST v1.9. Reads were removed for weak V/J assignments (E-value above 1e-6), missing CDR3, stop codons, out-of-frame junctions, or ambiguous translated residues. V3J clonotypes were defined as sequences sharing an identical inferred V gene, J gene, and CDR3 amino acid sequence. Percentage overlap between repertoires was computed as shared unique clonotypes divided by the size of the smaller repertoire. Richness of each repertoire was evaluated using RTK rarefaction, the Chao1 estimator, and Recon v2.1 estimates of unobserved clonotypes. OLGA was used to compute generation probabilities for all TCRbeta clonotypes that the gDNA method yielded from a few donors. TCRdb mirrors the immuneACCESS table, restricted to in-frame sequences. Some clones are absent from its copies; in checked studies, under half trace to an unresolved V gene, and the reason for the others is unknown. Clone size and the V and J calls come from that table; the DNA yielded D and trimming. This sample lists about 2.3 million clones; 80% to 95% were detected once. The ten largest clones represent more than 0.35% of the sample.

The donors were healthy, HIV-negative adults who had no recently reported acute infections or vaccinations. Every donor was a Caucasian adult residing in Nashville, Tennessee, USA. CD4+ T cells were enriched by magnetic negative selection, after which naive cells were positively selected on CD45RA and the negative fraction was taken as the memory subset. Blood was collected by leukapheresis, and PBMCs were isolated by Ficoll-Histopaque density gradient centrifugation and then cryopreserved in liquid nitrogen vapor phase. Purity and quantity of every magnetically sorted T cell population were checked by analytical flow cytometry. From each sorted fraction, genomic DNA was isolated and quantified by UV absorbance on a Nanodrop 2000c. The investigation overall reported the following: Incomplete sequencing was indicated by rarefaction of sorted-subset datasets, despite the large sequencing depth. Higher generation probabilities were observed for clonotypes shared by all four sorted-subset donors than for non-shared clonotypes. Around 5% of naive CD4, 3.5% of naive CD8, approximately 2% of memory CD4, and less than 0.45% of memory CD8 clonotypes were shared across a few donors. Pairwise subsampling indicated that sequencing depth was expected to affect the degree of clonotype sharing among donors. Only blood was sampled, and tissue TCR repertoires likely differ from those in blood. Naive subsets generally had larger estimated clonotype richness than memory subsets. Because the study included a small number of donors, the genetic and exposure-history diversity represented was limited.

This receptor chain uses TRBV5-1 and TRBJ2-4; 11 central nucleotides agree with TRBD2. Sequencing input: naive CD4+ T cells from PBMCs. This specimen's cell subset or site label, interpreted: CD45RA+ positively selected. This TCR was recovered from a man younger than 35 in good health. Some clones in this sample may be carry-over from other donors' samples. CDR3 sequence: CASSAGLAGNFNLAKNIQYF. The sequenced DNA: TGCGCCAGCAGCGCTGGACTAGCGGGTAATTTTAACCTAGCCAAAAACATTCAGTACTTC.